A single sample is the source of the 27 T cell receptor beta chains below, sequenced in a study of a mutant IDH1 vaccine in newly diagnosed glioma (dated by TCRdb to about 2021). Sample time point, as interpreted from the label and publication: week 23, last vaccination. A 20-mer mutant IDH1 peptide at 300 micrograms in Montanide made up each vaccine dose, which was injected subcutaneously together with topical imiquimod. No antigen has been assigned to these receptors. Library prep was done by the immunoSEQ multiplex PCR assay. The source is immuneACCESS, and TCRdb retained only in-frame sequences with V and J called. Part of the clones is not carried over; for the studies checked, unresolved V genes explain less than half of this, and the remainder is unexplained. The table for this sample lists about 54,000 clones; roughly 80% of them were counted only once. The ten most abundant clones make up under 8% of the sample.

The input for sequencing was PBMCs, taken from a glioma patient whose treatment included an IDH1 peptide vaccine. These receptors were obtained from a middle-aged man with glioma.

The V call is TRBV5-1, the J call TRBJ2-7; unclear D gene. CDR3 length: 14 residues. Germline CDR1 reads SGHRS; CDR2 reads YFSETQ. The ends were cut back, 7 bases at V and 4 bases at J, with 18 bases in the middle. For the CDR3, the DNA is TGCGCCAGCTCCTTCGGCATCTCGGGTTACGAGCAGTACTTC. Translation gives CASSFGISGYEQYF.

J is TRBJ1-4 and V is TRBV4-2, with D possibly being TRBD1 (5 bases). Trimming left V 1 base short and J 2 bases short, with 23 bases between. CDR1 and CDR2 from the germline V gene are LGHNA and YNFKEQ. The CDR3 contains 20 residues. As DNA, the CDR3 is TGTGCCAGCAGCCAAGGAGGGGCTCGTCGAGGGACCCACACTAATGAAAAACTGTTTTTT. Translating it yields CASSQGGARRGTHTNEKLFF.

This rearrangement joins TRBV7-6 to TRBJ2-5; 8 positions agree with TRBD2. This CDR3 spans 15 amino acids. V lost 1 base and J lost 6; bases outside the gene matches: 7. Germline V gene sequence: CDR1 SGHVS, CDR2 FNYEAQ. CDR3 residues: CASSLVAGGAQTQYF. The CDR3 DNA reads TGTGCCAGCAGCTTAGTCGCCGGGGGGGCCCAGACCCAGTACTTC.

The V gene is TRBV7-2, the J gene TRBJ2-5, with 7 bases that match TRBD1. J was trimmed by 2 bases and V by 2 bases; bases with no gene match: 5. The CDR3 spans 15 residues. Germline V gene lookup returns CDR1 SGHTA and CDR2 FQGNSA. The CDR3 sequence: CASSLLGGEQETQYF. In DNA, the CDR3 is TGTGCCAGCAGCTTATTAGGGGGCGAACAAGAGACCCAGTACTTC.

The chain recombines TRBV5-1 with TRBJ1-6; TRBD1 aligns across 10 bases. Germline CDR1 SGHRS, CDR2 YFSETQ. This CDR3 has 17 residues. V dropped 5 bases and J dropped 0; count of bases not matched to a gene: 5. The CDR3 protein is CASSRQGAGSYNSPLHF. CDR3 nucleotide sequence: TGCGCCAGCAGTCGACAGGGGGCGGGCTCCTATAATTCACCCCTCCACTTT. Together with reference TRBV5-1 and TRBJ1-6, the CDR3 gives the full variable domain: KAGVTQTPRYLIKTRGQQVTLSCSPISGHRSVSWYQQTPGQGLQFLFEYFSETQRNKGNFPGRFSGRQFSNSRSEMNVSTLELGDSALYLCASSRQGAGSYNSPLHFGNGTRLTVT.

The gene calls are TRBV11-2 and TRBJ1-1; weak D call: TRBD1 (5 bases). In germline, CDR1 is SGHAT, CDR2 FQNNGV. The CDR3 loop spans 13 amino acids. Between the trimmed V and J ends, which lost 2 bases and 10 bases, there was a span of 14 bases. CDR3 DNA sequence: TGTGCCAGCAGCTTACTGGGGGAGATTATAGCTTTCTTT. This gives the protein CASSLLGEIIAFF.

This clone turned up a few times. Other DNA sequences of this sample code for an identical CDR3. CDR3: CASSVGGTGSYEQYF. The CDR3 nucleotides are TGTGCCAGCAGCGTAGGAGGGACAGGGTCCTACGAGCAGTACTTC. The rearrangement joins TRBV9 to TRBJ2-7; 9 bases map to TRBD1. The CDR3 has 15 amino acids. V shed 0 bases and J 1 base; nucleotides not matched to a gene: 2. Germline CDR1 SGDLS, CDR2 YYNGEE.

The rearrangement uses TRBV6-5 and TRBJ1-3, with D possibly TRBD1 on 5 matching bases. There are 15 residues in the CDR3. V was cut by 5 bases and J by 0 bases, with 11 bases left in between. In germline, CDR1 is MNHEY, CDR2 SVGAGI. The CDR3 nucleotides read TGTGCCAGCAGTGTGACAGCTAACTCTGGAAACACCATATATTTT. As protein: CASSVTANSGNTIYF.

The CDR3 coding sequence is TGTGCCAGCAGCGCCCTCAGGTTCTCTGGGGCCAACGTCCTGACTTTC. The encoded protein is CASSALRFSGANVLTF. The chain recombines TRBV9 with TRBJ2-6; D is unresolved. With 3 bases removed from V and 0 bases from J, the gap between germline ends came to 10 bases. The CDR3 has 16 residues. The germline gives CDR1 SGDLS, CDR2 YYNGEE.

The J gene is TRBJ2-7, the V gene TRBV29-1; no definite D call. The germline V and J ends were trimmed by 7 bases and 2 bases, with 15 bases remaining between them. Germline lookup yields CDR1 SQVTM and CDR2 ANQGSEA. The CDR3 loop spans 13 amino acids. This CDR3 reads CSAHSSVTYEQYF. For the CDR3, the DNA is TGCAGCGCCCACTCGAGCGTCACCTACGAGCAGTACTTC.

J is TRBJ1-3 and V is TRBV9; weak D call: TRBD1 (6 bases). The ends were cut back, 4 bases at V and 3 bases at J, with 11 bases in the middle. Germline-derived CDR1 and CDR2 are SGDLS and YYNGEE. The CDR3 loop spans 14 amino acids. The DNA of the CDR3 is TGTGCCAGCAGCTCCGCGACAGGTGGAAACACCATATATTTT. Protein: CASSSATGGNTIYF. Filled out from reference TRBV9 and TRBJ1-3, the complete variable domain reads DSGVTQTPKHLITATGQRVTLRCSPRSGDLSVYWYQQSLDQGLQFLIQYYNGEERAKGNILERFSAQQFPDLHSELNLSSLELGDSALYFCASSSATGGNTIYFGEGSWLTVV.

Concerning this clone: One end of the junction fails to match germline, which may point to a read error. This chain links TRBV15 with TRBJ2-3, with 9 bases fitting TRBD2. The CDR3 length is 17 residues. Per the germline V gene, CDR1 is LNHNV and CDR2 is YYDKDF (reference sequence). CDR3 residues: CATSRDLRSGGTATQYF. Here the CDR3 DNA reads TGTGCCACCAGCAGAGATCTGAGGAGCGGGGGGACAGCTACGCAGTATTTT.

J is TRBJ2-3 and V is TRBV5-8, with D perhaps TRBD2 (6 bases). Germline V CDR1 and CDR2: SGHTS, YDEGEE. The V and J ends lost 4 bases and 1 base respectively, with 16 bases between them. The length of the CDR3 is 16 residues. CDR3 protein: CASSLRDLGGTDTQYF. The CDR3 DNA is TGTGCCAGCAGCCTGCGGGACTTAGGGGGCACAGATACGCAGTATTTT.

The rearrangement links TRBV30 to TRBJ2-1; no firm D call. The V gene lost 1 base and the J gene lost 6 bases, with 13 bases spanning the gap. Germline CDR1 and CDR2: GTSNPN and SVGIG (reference sequence). The CDR3 length is 14 residues. CDR3 loop: CAWSAGPVSNEQFF. The CDR3 bases are TGTGCCTGGAGTGCAGGCCCCGTTTCCAATGAGCAGTTCTTC.

This clone was picked up a small number of times. The V and J genes are TRBV9 and TRBJ2-3; no clear D gene. This CDR3 comprises 11 residues. Germline V gene sequence: CDR1 SGDLS, CDR2 YYNGEE. Trimming shortened V by 4 bases and J by 4 bases, and 4 bases separated the two germline ends. The CDR3 spells CASSFSDTQYF. The CDR3 region has the DNA TGTGCCAGCAGCTTCTCAGATACGCAGTATTTT.

The chain employs TRBV5-1 and TRBJ1-3, with D hard to call. Between the trimmed V and J ends, which lost 2 bases and 8 bases, there was a span of 11 bases. Germline V gene lookup returns CDR1 SGHRS and CDR2 YFSETQ. This CDR3 comprises 13 residues. CDR3 sequence reads: CASSFGRRDTIYF. The DNA of the CDR3 is TGCGCCAGCAGCTTTGGTCGGCGGGACACCATATATTTT.

Remarks on this clone: An end of the junction does not agree with germline; a read error may underlie this. This chain uses TRBV5-5 with TRBJ1-4, with D possibly TRBD1 on 6 matching bases. Per the germline V gene, CDR1 is SGHKS and CDR2 is YYEKEE (reference sequence). The CDR3 sequence is 12 residues long. In DNA, the CDR3 is TGTGCCAGCAGCTTGGCTAAGGGACACGAGATTTTT. Protein sequence: CASSLAKGHEIF.

This chain links TRBV10-2 with TRBJ2-3, with D hard to call. Trimming left V 10 bases short and J 0 bases short, with 5 bases between. This CDR3 is 11 amino acids long. In germline, CDR1 is WSHSY, CDR2 SAAADI. The CDR3 region is CATGSTDTQYF. The CDR3 nucleotides read TGCGCCACCGGGAGCACAGATACGCAGTATTTT.

The chain has TRBV7-2 and TRBJ2-7, with unresolved D. Germline CDR1 reads SGHTA; CDR2 reads FQGNSA. V lost 2 bases and J lost 2, with 7 bases in between. The CDR3 is made up of 13 amino acids. Written as DNA, the CDR3 is TGTGCCAGCAGCTTAAGCTATCCCTACGAGCAGTACTTC. Translated: CASSLSYPYEQYF.

This clone was recorded only once. The V call is TRBV30, the J call TRBJ2-5, with D hard to call. CDR3 length: 12 residues. Trimming stripped 0 bases from V and 5 bases from J, with 7 bases between. In germline, CDR1 is GTSNPN, CDR2 SVGIG (reference sequence). The CDR3 DNA reads TGTGCCTGGAGTGTACGTGGGGAGACCCAGTACTTC. Amino acid sequence: CAWSVRGETQYF.

The CDR3 nucleotides are TGTGCCAGCTCACCGGGGCAGGGGGTAAGGAATGAGCAGTTCTTC. Translation gives CASSPGQGVRNEQFF. The V gene is TRBV18, the J gene TRBJ2-1; TRBD1 matches 7 bases. The CDR3 is 15 amino acids. V lost 3 bases to trimming and J lost 7 bases; unmatched junction nucleotides: 9. The germline V gene has CDR1 KGHSH and CDR2 LQKENI.

The V gene is TRBV7-9, the J gene TRBJ2-7; no clear D. The CDR3 has 12 amino acids. V lost 6 bases, J lost 0 bases, and 6 bases lay in between. Germline values: CDR1 SEHNR, CDR2 FQNEAQ (reference sequence). As DNA, the CDR3 is TGTGCCAGCAGTCAAAACTCCTACGAGCAGTACTTC. Protein product: CASSQNSYEQYF.

V usage is TRBV6-1 and J usage is TRBJ1-2, with 12 bases fitting TRBD1. Germline trimming cut 10 bases from V and 5 bases from J; bases unmatched to any gene: 11. From germline, CDR1 is MNHNS and CDR2 SASEGT. There are 15 residues in the CDR3. CDR3: CATLHRDRGRYGYTF. In nucleotides, the CDR3 is TGTGCCACTCTCCACCGGGACAGGGGGCGATATGGCTACACCTTC.

This chain links TRBV6-1 with TRBJ1-6; 8 bases align to TRBD1. CDR1 MNHNS and CDR2 SASEGT come from the germline V gene. The CDR3 totals 18 residues. V lost 2 bases and J lost 8; bases outside the gene matches: 14. The CDR3 DNA follows: TGTGCCAGCAGTGAAACCTCCCCCTACAGGGGGAAGGATTCACCCCTCCACTTT. This sequence encodes CASSETSPYRGKDSPLHF.

The rearrangement links TRBV6-5 to TRBJ1-5, with D maybe TRBD1 (5 bases). The CDR3 extends over 14 amino acids. Per germline, CDR1 MNHEY and CDR2 SVGAGI. Trimming removed 2 bases at V and 9 bases at J, with 14 bases between. The CDR3 here is CASSYPHRTSPQHF. For the CDR3, the DNA is TGTGCCAGCAGTTACCCCCACAGGACCTCGCCCCAGCATTTT.

This rearrangement joins TRBV11-2 to TRBJ1-5, with D unclear. V was shortened by 5 bases and J by 4 bases, with 18 bases between the two germline ends. This CDR3 has 16 amino acids. Per germline, CDR1 SGHAT and CDR2 FQNNGV. CDR3 loop: CASSKLIGPSNQPQHF. The DNA of the CDR3 is TGTGCCAGCAGCAAGCTCATCGGGCCCTCAAATCAGCCCCAGCATTTT. Based on the CDR3 plus reference TRBV11-2 and TRBJ1-5, the full variable domain is EAGVAQSPRYKIIEKRQSVAFWCNPISGHATLYWYQQILGQGPKLLIQFQNNGVVDDSQLPKDRFSAERLKGVDSTLKIQPAKLEDSAVYLCASSKLIGPSNQPQHFGDGTRLSIL.

The rearrangement uses TRBV5-1 and TRBJ1-6; D uncertain. Trimming removed 4 bases from V and 3 bases from J, with 8 bases in between. The CDR3 contains 14 residues. Germline V gene lookup returns CDR1 SGHRS and CDR2 YFSETQ. CDR3 amino acids: CASSPPDYNSPLHF. DNA of the CDR3: TGCGCCAGCAGCCCACCCGACTATAATTCACCCCTCCACTTT.